A single sample is the source of the 6 T cell receptor beta chains below, sequenced in a study of CD8 T cells in ankylosing spondylitis. TCRdb reprocessed the 5' RACE reads with MiXCR, giving one entry per CDR3 protein. This table holds under 250,000 distinct CDR3 sequences, roughly a third found once. The material sequenced was blood, either unsorted or a sorted T cell fraction (not recorded which). All receptors derive from a male donor with ankylosing spondylitis or in good health (not recorded which).

The chain employs TRBV10-3 and TRBJ2-3; D is uncertain. The germline V gene encodes CDR1 ENHRY and CDR2 SYGVKD. The CDR3 is 12 amino acids. Between the trimmed V and J ends, which lost 3 bases and 10 bases, there was a span of 11 bases. The CDR3 bases are TGTGCCATCAGTGAAATGAGTTTAGCGCAGTATTTT. It encodes CAISEMSLAQYF.

The chain combines TRBV6-1 with TRBJ1-2; no firm D call. This CDR3 has 13 amino acids. V was cut by 6 bases and J by 6 bases, with 14 bases left in between. The germline V gene encodes CDR1 MNHNS and CDR2 SASEGT. CDR3 loop: CASSRPGSNGYTF. The CDR3 DNA reads as TGTGCCAGCAGCCGGCCTGGCAGCAATGGCTACACCTTC.

A single count supports this clonotype. V usage is TRBV5-6 and J usage is TRBJ2-7; D gene uncertain. The V gene's germline CDR1 is SGHDT and CDR2 YYEEEE. The CDR3 loop spans 19 amino acids. Trimming left V 5 bases short and J 6 bases short, with 33 bases between. CDR3 sequence reads: CASSHASVETSIGSGEQYF. CDR3 DNA: TGTGCCAGCAGTCACGCGTCGGTCGAAACCTCAATCGGATCCGGCGAGCAGTACTTC. Full variable domain (missing parts from reference TRBV5-6 and TRBJ2-7): DAGVTQSPTHLIKTRGQQVTLRCSPKSGHDTVSWYQQALGQGPQFIFQYYEEEERQRGNFPDRFSGHQFPNYSSELNVNALLLGDSALYLCASSHASVETSIGSGEQYFGPGTRLTVT.

The table lists this clonotype with a few counts. V is TRBV20-1 and J is TRBJ2-1; TRBD2 agrees at 13 bases. In germline, CDR1 is DFQATT, CDR2 SNEGSKA (reference sequence). The J segment lost 4 bases and the V segment lost 5 bases, leaving 5 bases of the junction unmatched. The CDR3 has 15 amino acids. CDR3 DNA sequence: TGCAGTGCTGCTGGGGGACTAGCGGGATACAATGAGCAGTTCTTC. Translation gives CSAAGGLAGYNEQFF.

This clonotype was observed a handful of times. The chain has TRBV24-1 and TRBJ2-1; D is ambiguous. CDR3 length: 16 residues. Per the germline V gene, CDR1 is KGHDR and CDR2 is SFDVKD. The V gene lost 2 bases and the J gene lost 3 bases, with 13 bases spanning the gap. CDR3 DNA: TGTGCCACCAGTGATTCGAACCCATCCGACTACAATGAGCAGTTCTTC. It is translated as CATSDSNPSDYNEQFF.

This clonotype was seen only a few times. V and J are TRBV9 and TRBJ1-2; possible D gene TRBD1, 5 bases. CDR1 is SGDLS and CDR2 is YYNGEE in the germline V gene. Between the trimmed V and J ends, which lost 1 base and 4 bases, there was a span of 8 bases. This CDR3 has 13 amino acids. The CDR3 DNA sequence: TGTGCCAGCAGCGTAACAGGAGTCTATGGCTACACCTTC. Its translation is CASSVTGVYGYTF. Based on the CDR3 plus reference TRBV9 and TRBJ1-2, the full variable domain is DSGVTQTPKHLITATGQRVTLRCSPRSGDLSVYWYQQSLDQGLQFLIQYYNGEERAKGNILERFSAQQFPDLHSELNLSSLELGDSALYFCASSVTGVYGYTFGSGTRLTVV.